These 21 T cell receptor beta chains came from one sample sequenced in a study of PD-L1 blockade in urothelial cancer. TCRdb keeps only in-frame clones here, not all; method: immunoSEQ multiplex PCR. The data show about 71,000 clones, with roughly nine tenths seen just once and 3.4% held by the top ten. The material sequenced was PBMCs, taken around atezolizumab (anti-PD-L1) treatment. The receptors derive from a man aged 55-75 years with urothelial cancer.

The V and J genes are TRBV5-6 and TRBJ2-5, with TRBD1 identical over 7 bases. There are 16 residues in the CDR3. V was pared by 2 bases and J by 0 bases, with 7 bases of the junction left unmatched. The germline V gene has CDR1 SGHDT and CDR2 YYEEEE. The chain's CDR3 is CASSLKTGSYQETQYF. The CDR3 bases are TGTGCCAGCAGCTTAAAGACAGGGTCGTACCAAGAGACCCAGTACTTC.

The chain employs TRBV7-9 and TRBJ2-2; tentative D call: TRBD2 (5 bases). Trimming removed 3 bases from V and 7 bases from J, with 9 bases in between. The V gene's germline CDR1 is SEHNR and CDR2 FQNEAQ (reference sequence). This CDR3 region has 13 residues. CDR3 residues: CASSFYEGGELFF. CDR3 coding DNA: TGTGCCAGCAGCTTTTACGAGGGCGGGGAGCTGTTTTTT. The full variable domain, rest sourced from reference TRBV7-9 and TRBJ2-2, is DTGVSQNPRHKITKRGQNVTFRCDPISEHNRLYWYRQTLGQGPEFLTYFQNEAQLEKSRLLSDRFSAERPKGSFSTLEIQRTEQGDSAMYLCASSFYEGGELFFGEGSRLTVL.

The rearrangement joins TRBV29-1 to TRBJ2-5; 11 bases are a match to TRBD2. The germline V gene encodes CDR1 SQVTM and CDR2 ANQGSEA. Trimming removed 7 bases from V and 2 bases from J; junction bases left unmatched: 3. This CDR3 region has 13 residues. DNA for the CDR3: TGCAGCGCCCGGACTAGCGGGCAAGAGACCCAGTACTTC. Translating gives CSARTSGQETQYF. Drawing the rest from reference TRBV29-1 and TRBJ2-5, the complete variable domain is SAVISQKPSRDICQRGTSLTIQCQVDSQVTMMFWYRQQPGQSLTLIATANQGSEATYESGFVIDKFPISRPNLTFSTLTVSNMSPEDSSIYLCSARTSGQETQYFGPGTRLLVL.

The chain uses TRBV7-9 and TRBJ1-2; 9 nucleotides line up with TRBD1. J gave up 5 bases and V 1 base, and 5 bases lay outside the gene matches. This CDR3 contains 15 residues. CDR1 is SEHNR, CDR2 FQNEAQ, per germline (reference sequence). CDR3 bases: TGTGCCAGCAGCTTAGTGGGACAGGGCTTTTATGGCTACACCTTC. Amino acids: CASSLVGQGFYGYTF.

The rearrangement links TRBV15 to TRBJ2-4, with 12 bases aligning to TRBD2. The CDR3 loop spans 18 amino acids. Germline lookup yields CDR1 LNHNV and CDR2 YYDKDF (reference sequence). Germline trimming cut 0 bases from V and 1 base from J; bases unmatched to any gene: 4. The DNA of the CDR3 is TGTGCCACCAGCAGAGATCTAGCGGGAGGGCCGGCCAAAAACATTCAGTACTTC. Amino acids: CATSRDLAGGPAKNIQYF. Based on the CDR3 plus reference TRBV15 and TRBJ2-4, the full variable domain is DAMVIQNPRYQVTQFGKPVTLSCSQTLNHNVMYWYQQKSSQAPKLLFHYYDKDFNNEADTPDNFQSRRPNTSFCFLDIRSPGLGDTAMYLCATSRDLAGGPAKNIQYFGAGTRLSVL.

The chain links TRBV5-1 to TRBJ2-3; 12 nucleotides line up with TRBD2. This CDR3 has 14 residues. In germline, CDR1 is SGHRS, CDR2 YFSETQ. The V gene end was trimmed by 6 bases and the J gene end by 8 bases; junction bases not matched to a gene: 7. Written as DNA, the CDR3 is TGCGCCAGCACCCAGACTAGCGGGAGCCCTACGCAGTATTTT. Protein sequence: CASTQTSGSPTQYF.

The chain combines TRBV6-6 with TRBJ1-4; 8 positions agree with TRBD1. The germline V gene encodes CDR1 MNHNY and CDR2 SVGAGI (reference sequence). V dropped 7 bases and J dropped 7; count of bases not matched to a gene: 5. The CDR3 loop spans 13 amino acids. CDR3 in amino acids: CASTAGGGEKLFF. The CDR3 coding sequence is TGTGCCAGCACCGCAGGGGGCGGTGAAAAACTGTTTTTT.

The rearrangement joins TRBV29-1 to TRBJ2-5, with D unclear. This CDR3 has 14 amino acids. Germline CDR1 is SQVTM and CDR2 is ANQGSEA. V was shortened by 0 bases and J by 0 bases, with 8 bases between the two germline ends. The CDR3 DNA is TGCAGCGTTGAAGAACCCGGGTACCAAGAGACCCAGTACTTC. Encoded protein: CSVEEPGYQETQYF. Looking up the rest from reference TRBV29-1 and TRBJ2-5 gives the full variable domain: SAVISQKPSRDICQRGTSLTIQCQVDSQVTMMFWYRQQPGQSLTLIATANQGSEATYESGFVIDKFPISRPNLTFSTLTVSNMSPEDSSIYLCSVEEPGYQETQYFGPGTRLLVL.

The table lists this clone with a count of one. The chain employs TRBV5-1 and TRBJ1-1; TRBD1 aligns across 8 bases. Germline assignment: CDR1 SGHRS and CDR2 YFSETQ. CDR3 length: 15 residues. Trimming at V came to 4 bases and at J to 4 bases, leaving 9 bases not matched to a gene. The CDR3 DNA is TGCGCCAGCAGCGCCCGACAGGGGTTGGGCACTGAAGCTTTCTTT. Translating it yields CASSARQGLGTEAFF.

The V and J genes are TRBV28 and TRBJ1-4, with 7 bases aligning to TRBD1. The germline gives CDR1 MDHEN, CDR2 SYDVKM. V shed 7 bases, J shed 8 bases, and the junction held 7 bases outside the gene matches. This CDR3 spans 13 amino acids. The CDR3: CASTGTAEEKLFF. The CDR3 nucleotides read TGTGCCAGCACTGGGACAGCTGAGGAAAAACTGTTTTTT.

The J gene is TRBJ1-6, the V gene TRBV19, with a weak D call TRBD1 (6 bases). The CDR3 is 15 amino acids. Trimming cost V 3 bases and J 7 bases, with 13 bases left between them. Per the germline V gene, CDR1 is LNHDA and CDR2 is SQIVND (reference sequence). Here the CDR3 reads CASSIQAGENSPLHF. CDR3 bases: TGTGCCAGTAGTATCCAGGCAGGGGAGAATTCACCCCTCCACTTT. Full variable domain (missing parts from reference TRBV19 and TRBJ1-6): DGGITQSPKYLFRKEGQNVTLSCEQNLNHDAMYWYRQDPGQGLRLIYYSQIVNDFQKGDIAEGYSVSREKKESFPLTVTSAQKNPTAFYLCASSIQAGENSPLHFGNGTRLTVT.

The chain has TRBV7-9 and TRBJ2-3; D is possibly TRBD2 (5 bases). Looked up from germline, CDR1 is SEHNR and CDR2 is FQNEAQ (reference sequence). This CDR3 comprises 14 residues. The V and J ends lost 1 base and 5 bases respectively, with 10 bases between them. The CDR3 here is CASSLVGRGDTQYF. CDR3 sequence (DNA): TGTGCCAGCAGCTTAGTCGGACGGGGAGATACGCAGTATTTT. The whole variable domain, remainder taken from reference TRBV7-9 and TRBJ2-3, is DTGVSQNPRHKITKRGQNVTFRCDPISEHNRLYWYRQTLGQGPEFLTYFQNEAQLEKSRLLSDRFSAERPKGSFSTLEIQRTEQGDSAMYLCASSLVGRGDTQYFGPGTRLTVL.

The V call is TRBV28, the J call TRBJ1-1; TRBD1 matches at 8 bases. Germline V gives CDR1 MDHEN, CDR2 SYDVKM. CDR3 length: 15 residues. V lost 5 bases and J lost 4; bases outside the gene matches: 9. The CDR3 nucleotides read TGTGCCAGCAGTGCTCTCCGAGGACAGGGCACTGAAGCTTTCTTT. It encodes CASSALRGQGTEAFF.

The chain has TRBV18 and TRBJ2-7; tentatively, D is TRBD1 (6 bases). The CDR3 sequence is 15 residues long. The V end lost 2 bases, the J end lost 0 bases, and 11 bases lay between the germline ends. The V gene's germline CDR1 is KGHSH and CDR2 LQKENI. The CDR3, as DNA: TGTGCCAGCTCACCAACGACAGGAGTCTCCTACGAGCAGTACTTC. As protein: CASSPTTGVSYEQYF.

This clone was seen only once. V gene TRBV10-3 combines with J gene TRBJ1-1; TRBD1 is a possible D gene (6 bases). This CDR3 is built from 12 residues. CDR1 and CDR2 (germline): ENHRY, SYGVKD. CDR3 sequence reads: CGEGERDTEAFF. DNA for the CDR3: TGTGGGGAGGGGGAACGGGACACTGAAGCTTTCTTT.

The chain carries TRBV29-1 and TRBJ2-7; TRBD2 is a possible D gene (6 bases). This CDR3 has 12 residues. Germline CDR1 and CDR2: SQVTM and ANQGSEA. The ends were cut back, 7 bases at V and 2 bases at J, with 12 bases in the middle. The CDR3 reads CSARRGTYEQYF. In DNA form, the CDR3 reads TGCAGCGCCCGGAGGGGTACCTACGAGCAGTACTTC.

The rearrangement links TRBV18 to TRBJ2-3; 7 positions agree with TRBD1. V lost 4 bases to trimming and J lost 2 bases; unmatched junction nucleotides: 6. Germline V CDR1 and CDR2: KGHSH, LQKENI. The CDR3 is 15 residues long. The DNA for the CDR3 is TGTGCCAGCTCACGAAACAGGGGACCCACAGATACGCAGTATTTT. Translated: CASSRNRGPTDTQYF.

This rearrangement joins TRBV7-2 to TRBJ1-2; 9 bases fit TRBD1. The CDR3 totals 16 residues. Trimming at V came to 7 bases and at J to 4 bases, leaving 13 bases not matched to a gene. The V gene's germline CDR1 is SGHTA and CDR2 FQGNSA. The CDR3 region has the DNA TGTGCCAGCACCTATTCAGGACAGGGGTCCAGCTATGGCTACACCTTC. Translating it yields CASTYSGQGSSYGYTF.

V is TRBV4-1 and J is TRBJ2-1, with a weak D call TRBD2 (7 bases). With 1 base removed from V and 6 bases from J, the gap between germline ends came to 13 bases. CDR3 length equals 15 residues. Germline CDR1 is MGHRA and CDR2 is YSYEKL. The CDR3 coding sequence is TGCGCCAGCAGCCAAGTTGGGGGGGGGCCCAATGAGCAGTTCTTC. This encodes CASSQVGGGPNEQFF.

This CDR3 is CASSLGQISTDTQYF. The CDR3 region has the DNA TGCGCCAGCAGCCTGGGACAGATTAGCACAGATACGCAGTATTTT. The chain uses TRBV5-1 and TRBJ2-3, with 7 bases aligning to TRBD1. This CDR3 is 15 amino acids long. J lost 0 bases, V lost 4 bases, and 5 bases had no gene match. Germline V lookup: CDR1 SGHRS, CDR2 YFSETQ.

V and J are TRBV15 and TRBJ2-7, with 7 bases lining up with TRBD1. Trimming removed 0 bases from V and 0 bases from J; junction bases left unmatched: 8. The CDR3 runs 17 residues. Per the germline V gene, CDR1 is LNHNV and CDR2 is YYDKDF (reference sequence). The CDR3 nucleotides read TGTGCCACCAGCAGAGAAACCCTGACAGGGACCTCCTACGAGCAGTACTTC. Its protein is CATSRETLTGTSYEQYF. Full variable domain (missing parts from reference TRBV15 and TRBJ2-7): DAMVIQNPRYQVTQFGKPVTLSCSQTLNHNVMYWYQQKSSQAPKLLFHYYDKDFNNEADTPDNFQSRRPNTSFCFLDIRSPGLGDTAMYLCATSRETLTGTSYEQYFGPGTRLTVT.